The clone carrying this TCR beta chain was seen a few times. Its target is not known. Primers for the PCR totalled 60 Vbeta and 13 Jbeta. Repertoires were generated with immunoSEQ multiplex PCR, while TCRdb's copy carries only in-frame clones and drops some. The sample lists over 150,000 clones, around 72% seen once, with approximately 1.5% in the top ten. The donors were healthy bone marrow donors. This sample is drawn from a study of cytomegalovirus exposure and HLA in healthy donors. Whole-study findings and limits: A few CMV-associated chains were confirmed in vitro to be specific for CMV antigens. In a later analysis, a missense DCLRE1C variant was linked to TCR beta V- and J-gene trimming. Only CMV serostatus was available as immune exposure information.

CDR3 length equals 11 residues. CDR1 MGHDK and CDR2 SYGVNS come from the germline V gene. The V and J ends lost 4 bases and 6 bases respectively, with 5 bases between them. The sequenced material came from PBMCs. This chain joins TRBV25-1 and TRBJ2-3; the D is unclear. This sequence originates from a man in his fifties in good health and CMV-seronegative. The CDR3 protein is CASSALDTQYF. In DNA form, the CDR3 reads TGTGCCAGCAGTGCCCTGGATACGCAGTATTTT.